Presented here are 4 T cell receptor beta chains from one specimen sequenced in a study of T cells expressing NK-cell markers. One entry per CDR3 protein, without DNA, is what TCRdb gives after re-calling the 5' RACE reads. The data include about 260,000 distinct CDR3 sequences; the top ten clones carry roughly 0.4%. What was sequenced was blood T cells: a sorted CD56 or NKG2C T cell subset, CD4+ or CD8+ T cells, or bulk PBMC T cells (not recorded which). The receptors here all came from a man aged 18 to 29 in good health.

This chain uses TRBV20-1 with TRBJ2-5; lacking DNA, the TRBD2 call made by TCRdb goes unchecked. This CDR3 has 15 amino acids. Germline values: CDR1 DFQATT, CDR2 SNEGSKA (reference sequence). The CDR3 here is CSASGTSGRSETQYF.

The V gene is TRBV1, the J gene TRBJ2-3; TCRdb outputs TRBD1, but without DNA this stays unchecked. TRBV1 has pseudogene status. This CDR3 region has 16 residues. Here the CDR3 reads CTSSQRGGPCTDTQYF.

The chain is built from TRBV12-3 or TRBV12-4 and TRBJ2-5; TCRdb designates TRBD2, a call that cannot be tested without DNA. This CDR3 region has 14 residues. CDR3 amino acids: CASSPRLARETQYF.

The chain is built from TRBV25-1 and TRBJ2-1; there is no DNA to check the TCRdb D call of TRBD2. Germline V CDR1 and CDR2: MGHDK, SYGVNS. The CDR3 runs 15 residues. The CDR3 here is CASSDLAAQRNEQFF.